Each of the 13 T cell receptor beta chains below was sequenced from the same sample in a study of identical twins. TCRdb redid the calling of the 5' RACE reads with MiXCR, one entry per CDR3 protein. Among over 600,000 distinct CDR3 sequences, 21% were seen once, and the ten largest hold around 4.4%. The same sample was also used in a study of T cells expressing NK-cell markers.

Sequencing was done on a sample of PBMCs. These receptors all stem from a woman younger than 30 in good health.

The CDR3 reads CSARDPGSANYGYTF. The CDR3 region has the DNA TGCAGTGCTAGAGATCCCGGGAGCGCTAACTATGGCTACACCTTC. This rearrangement joins TRBV20-1 to TRBJ1-2; D remains unclear. CDR3 length equals 15 residues. The germline V gene has CDR1 DFQATT and CDR2 SNEGSKA (reference sequence). Trimming took off 0 bases at V and 0 bases at J, with 11 bases between the two ends.

This clonotype occurred many times. This chain uses TRBV20-1 with TRBJ2-1; 8 bases fit TRBD2. This CDR3 is built from 16 residues. With V trimmed by 5 bases and J by 3 bases, 12 bases remained unmatched. Per germline, CDR1 DFQATT and CDR2 SNEGSKA (reference sequence). CDR3 nucleotides: TGCAGTGCTGGGGGGCGGGTAGCGGGGTTCTACAATGAGCAGTTCTTC. This encodes CSAGGRVAGFYNEQFF.

The chain is built from TRBV10-2 and TRBJ2-5; 8 bases are a match to TRBD2. Germline loops: CDR1 WSHSY, CDR2 SAAADI. The CDR3 runs to 13 residues. Trimming cost V 7 bases and J 5 bases; bases outside gene matches: 6. For the CDR3, the DNA is TGCGCCAGCACCCGAGGGACTAGTGAGACCCAGTACTTC. This translates into CASTRGTSETQYF.

The gene calls are TRBV10-3 and TRBJ2-1; 11 bases fit TRBD1. The CDR3 consists of 16 residues. CDR1 and CDR2 from the germline V gene are ENHRY and SYGVKD. Trimming cost V 8 bases and J 7 bases; bases outside gene matches: 13. Written as DNA, the CDR3 is TGTGCCATCGGGGGTATCGGGACAGGGGGGCCTAATGAGCAGTTCTTC. Its translation is CAIGGIGTGGPNEQFF.

This clonotype was seen at least ten times. The V and J genes are TRBV29-1 and TRBJ2-3; unclear D gene. The CDR3 runs 11 residues. With 8 bases removed from V and 4 bases from J, the gap between germline ends came to 10 bases. Looked up from germline, CDR1 is SQVTM and CDR2 is ANQGSEA. The CDR3 protein is CSSPFADTQYF. The CDR3 coding sequence is TGCAGCTCCCCCTTCGCAGATACGCAGTATTTT.

This rearrangement joins TRBV15 to TRBJ2-3; perhaps TRBD2 as D (5 bases). CDR3 length: 13 amino acids. Germline CDR1 and CDR2: LNHNV and YYDKDF (reference sequence). The V and J ends lost 10 bases and 0 bases respectively, with 11 bases between them. The CDR3 reads CAIPGGSTDTQYF. DNA of the CDR3: TGTGCCATCCCCGGCGGGAGCACAGATACGCAGTATTTT.

This chain uses TRBV13 with TRBJ2-5, with 12 bases lining up with TRBD2. The CDR3 totals 18 residues. Trimming cost V 4 bases and J 0 bases; bases outside gene matches: 9. The V gene's germline CDR1 is PRHDT and CDR2 FYEKMQ (reference sequence). The CDR3 sequence is CASSSKLRLAGDQETQYF. In DNA form, the CDR3 reads TGTGCCAGCAGCTCGAAGCTAAGACTAGCGGGGGACCAAGAGACCCAGTACTTC. Full variable domain (rest looked up from reference TRBV13 and TRBJ2-5): AAGVIQSPRHLIKEKRETATLKCYPIPRHDTVYWYQQGPGQDPQFLISFYEKMQSDKGSIPDRFSAQQFSDYHSELNMSSLELGDSALYFCASSSKLRLAGDQETQYFGPGTRLLVL.

V gene TRBV3-1 combines with J gene TRBJ2-1; 12 bases fit TRBD2. J lost 8 bases, V lost 2 bases, and 7 bases had no gene match. The CDR3 extends over 16 amino acids. Germline V gene data show CDR1 as LGHDT and CDR2 as YNNKEL (reference sequence). The CDR3 region has the DNA TGTGCCAGCAGCCAACTAGCGGGAGGGAATAGCCATGAGCAGTTCTTC. It specifies CASSQLAGGNSHEQFF.

J is TRBJ2-6 and V is TRBV14; D not resolved. This CDR3 is 14 amino acids long. CDR1 and CDR2 from the germline V gene are SGHDN and FVKESK. The V end lost 5 bases, the J end lost 0 bases, and 5 bases lay between the germline ends. The CDR3 reads CASSGNSGANVLTF. CDR3 nucleotide sequence: TGTGCCAGCAGCGGCAACTCTGGGGCCAACGTCCTGACTTTC.

This clonotype has a handful of counts. The chain links TRBV10-3 to TRBJ2-1, with D perhaps being TRBD1 or TRBD2 (5 bases each). This CDR3 is built from 14 residues. Germline lookup yields CDR1 ENHRY and CDR2 SYGVKD. V gave up 10 bases and J gave up 0 bases, with 13 bases separating them. The CDR3 here is CANSRDLSYNEQFF. The CDR3 region has the DNA TGTGCCAATTCCAGGGACCTCTCCTACAATGAGCAGTTCTTC.

There are a few counts of this clonotype. The V and J genes are TRBV4-3 and TRBJ2-3; D ambiguous. The germline V and J ends were trimmed by 4 bases and 3 bases, with 14 bases remaining between them. The CDR3 is 15 residues long. The germline V gene has CDR1 LGHNA and CDR2 YSLEER. The CDR3 DNA reads as TGCGCCAGCAGCCCCCTGGACGCTGGAACAGATACGCAGTATTTT. Protein product: CASSPLDAGTDTQYF.

This clonotype has a count of ten or more. The chain combines TRBV12-3 or TRBV12-4 with TRBJ1-3; D unresolved. CDR3 length equals 14 residues. V was cut by 3 bases and J by 4 bases, with 10 bases left in between. This CDR3 is CASSFSDLGNTIYF. The CDR3, as DNA: TGTGCCAGCAGTTTTAGTGACCTCGGAAACACCATATATTTT.

In this sample, this clonotype turned up many times. This chain joins TRBV29-1 and TRBJ2-5; D possibly corresponds to TRBD2 (6 bases). Germline V lookup: CDR1 SQVTM, CDR2 ANQGSEA. The CDR3 spans 13 residues. Trimming pared 6 bases from V and 2 bases from J, leaving 13 bases between. Here the CDR3 DNA reads TGCAGCGTCCCATTAGCGGAACAAGAGACCCAGTACTTC. It specifies CSVPLAEQETQYF.